This TCR beta chain was found in a study of cytomegalovirus exposure and HLA in healthy donors. The PCR ran on 60 Vbeta and 13 Jbeta primers. Clones were sequenced by immunoSEQ multiplex PCR, and TCRdb holds only the in-frame ones, with some missing. In the table there are fewer than 100,000 clones, 76% of which are singletons. The V segment lost 6 bases and the J segment 4 bases; nucleotides outside the gene matches: 6. The CDR3 covers 13 residues. Germline V gene data show CDR1 as LNHDA and CDR2 as SQIVND (reference sequence). This clone turned up a few times. The source material was PBMCs. This TCR was sampled from a man aged 40-49 years in good health and CMV-seronegative. This chain uses TRBV19 with TRBJ2-7, with TRBD1 matching over 7 bases. This CDR3 reads CASSIKQGYEQYF. CDR3 sequence (DNA): TGTGCCAGTAGCATAAAACAGGGGTACGAGCAGTACTTC. Looking up the rest from reference TRBV19 and TRBJ2-7 gives the full variable domain: DGGITQSPKYLFRKEGQNVTLSCEQNLNHDAMYWYRQDPGQGLRLIYYSQIVNDFQKGDIAEGYSVSREKKESFPLTVTSAQKNPTAFYLCASSIKQGYEQYFGPGTRLTVT.